This T cell receptor beta chain was retrieved from a study of blood T cells in healthy people across ages. Alongside a J-beta primer mix, a sample-barcoded 5' primer served in a second PCR lasting roughly 7 to 11 cycles. MiXCR, run by TCRdb on the 5' RACE reads, gives a single entry per CDR3 protein. The sample has fewer than 1.5 million distinct CDR3 sequences; approximately 42% are singletons. CDR3 size: 14 residues. Germline V gene data show CDR1 as MNHEY and CDR2 as SMNVEV (reference sequence). V lost 3 bases to trimming and J lost 9 bases, with 18 bases between them. The count of this clonotype is one.

The chain is built from TRBV27 and TRBJ2-7; the D gene is possibly TRBD2 (6 bases). Sequenced material: blood. The TCR was taken from a woman between 18 and 29 years old in good health. The CDR3 DNA sequence: TGTGCCAGCAGTTTGGACCAGGCGGGGCTAAGGCAGTACTTC. This encodes CASSLDQAGLRQYF.